This T cell receptor beta chain was profiled in a study of T cells in Graves' hyperthyroidism and ophthalmopathy. Findings and caveats of the study: Researchers found most expanded thyroid clonotypes above 0.001 in blood as well. Ophthalmopathy and stable hyperthyroidism were separated by a 13 V-J model.

TCR beta CDR3 regions were amplified from RNA transcripts. TCR CDR3 regions were first amplified by RT-PCR with HTBI primers. TCRdb reprocessed the multiplex PCR reads via MiXCR and lists one record per CDR3 protein. In the table there are around 800,000 distinct CDR3 sequences, around 39% of which are singletons. V lost 4 bases to trimming and J lost 12 bases; unmatched junction nucleotides: 8. The CDR3 is 12 amino acids. From germline, CDR1 is SGHRS and CDR2 YFSETQ. Note on this clonotype: The antigen is undetermined.

These patients, aged 18 to 65, had recently diagnosed hyperthyroidism lasting under 2 months. Uncontrolled infection, other autoimmune disease, pregnancy and lactation each barred patients from inclusion. The TCR sequence derives from a man aged 18 to 29 with Graves' hyperthyroidism. The chain uses TRBV5-1 and TRBJ1-2; 8 bases align to TRBD1. Sequencing was performed on blood. CDR3 sequence (DNA): TGCGCCAGCAGCGGACAGGGACTAGGAAACACCTTC. It translates to CASSGQGLGNTF.